The 9 T cell receptor beta chains presented below share a single source sample, sequenced in a study of T-cell reconstitution after alpha-beta-depleted transplantation in children. A library of TCRbeta sequences, prepared with unique molecular identifiers, was generated. TCRdb reprocessed the PCR reads with MiXCR, giving one entry per CDR3 protein. The data show about 58,000 distinct CDR3 sequences, 40% to 45% seen once. Here the sequenced sample was PBMCs, mostly from graft donor cells, taken 360 days after TCRalphabeta/CD19-depleted stem cell transplant. All receptors come from a male patient younger than 18 who had a stem cell transplant for acute lymphoblastic leukemia, so the T cells may come from the graft donor.

The gene calls are TRBV7-2 and TRBJ2-1, with D maybe TRBD1 (6 bases). CDR3 length: 13 amino acids. The V end lost 5 bases, the J end lost 8 bases, and 13 bases lay between the germline ends. The germline V gene encodes CDR1 SGHTA and CDR2 FQGNSA. For the CDR3, the DNA is TGTGCCAGCAGCGTCCTCCCAGGGGATGAGCAGTTCTTC. Translation gives CASSVLPGDEQFF.

In its sample, this clonotype was seen a few times. The rearrangement joins TRBV9 to TRBJ1-1; possible D gene TRBD1, 5 bases. V was clipped by 4 bases and J by 7 bases, with 17 bases between them. CDR1 is SGDLS, CDR2 YYNGEE, per germline. The CDR3 is 14 amino acids. CDR3 residues: CASSPHLERGEAFF. The CDR3 DNA sequence: TGTGCCAGCAGCCCACACCTGGAAAGGGGTGAAGCTTTCTTT. The whole variable domain, remainder taken from reference TRBV9 and TRBJ1-1, is DSGVTQTPKHLITATGQRVTLRCSPRSGDLSVYWYQQSLDQGLQFLIQYYNGEERAKGNILERFSAQQFPDLHSELNLSSLELGDSALYFCASSPHLERGEAFFGQGTRLTVV.

This CDR3 is CSASTASGGGETQYF. CDR3 nucleotide sequence: TGCAGTGCTAGCACGGCTAGCGGAGGAGGAGAGACCCAGTACTTC. The J gene is TRBJ2-5, the V gene TRBV20-1; 7 positions match TRBD2. The CDR3 is made up of 15 amino acids. Losses at the gene ends were 3 bases for V and 4 bases for J; bases not matched to a gene: 11. Germline loops: CDR1 DFQATT, CDR2 SNEGSKA (reference sequence).

The rearrangement links TRBV11-1 to TRBJ2-2; D could derive from TRBD1 or TRBD2 (5 bases each). With 1 base removed from V and 5 bases from J, the gap between germline ends came to 11 bases. The CDR3 runs 15 residues. Germline CDR1 and CDR2: SGHAT and FQDESV (reference sequence). The chain's CDR3 is CASSLVWGRTGELFF. The CDR3 DNA follows: TGTGCCAGCAGCTTAGTATGGGGGAGAACCGGGGAGCTGTTTTTT.

This clonotype occurred a few times. V is TRBV28 and J is TRBJ1-5, with 7 bases identical to TRBD1. The CDR3 extends over 15 amino acids. V lost 6 bases to trimming and J lost 4 bases; unmatched junction nucleotides: 9. CDR1 is MDHEN and CDR2 is SYDVKM in the germline V gene. In nucleotides, the CDR3 is TGTGCCAGCAGCCCTACAGGGGTGGTGAATCAGCCCCAGCATTTT. Its protein product is CASSPTGVVNQPQHF.

The gene calls are TRBV9 and TRBJ2-2; 7 positions agree with TRBD1. This CDR3 has 18 amino acids. The J segment lost 3 bases and the V segment lost 0 bases, leaving 11 bases of the junction unmatched. The germline CDR1 and CDR2 sequences are SGDLS and YYNGEE. CDR3 amino acids: CASSVATDRAEDTGELFF. In DNA, the CDR3 is TGTGCCAGCAGCGTAGCTACCGACAGGGCGGAGGACACCGGGGAGCTGTTTTTT.

The count of this clonotype is one. The rearrangement uses TRBV12-3 or TRBV12-4 and TRBJ2-7; no definite D call. The CDR3 contains 18 residues. V lost 1 base and J 2 bases, leaving 21 bases between the germline ends. The CDR3 here is CASSLGARVRRTTYEQYF. The CDR3 DNA reads as TGTGCCAGCAGTTTAGGTGCTCGGGTGCGTCGTACTACCTACGAGCAGTACTTC.

The chain has TRBV7-9 and TRBJ2-1; 7 bases are shared with TRBD1. This CDR3 is built from 11 residues. Germline assignment: CDR1 SEHNR and CDR2 FQNEAQ (reference sequence). V shed 10 bases, J shed 5 bases, and the junction held 2 bases outside the gene matches. CDR3 sequence: CATTGNNEQFF. Written as DNA, the CDR3 is TGTGCCACGACAGGGAACAATGAGCAGTTCTTC.

The chain is built from TRBV10-3 and TRBJ1-1; 11 bases are shared with TRBD1. Per the germline V gene, CDR1 is ENHRY and CDR2 is SYGVKD. The CDR3 spans 13 residues. The trim removed 10 bases at V and 11 bases at J, leaving 12 bases unmatched. CDR3 coding DNA: TGTGCCACCCGGACAGGGGGCGTAGGGGGGGCTTTCTTT. Translation: CATRTGGVGGAFF.